These 28 T cell receptor beta chains originate from one sample sequenced in a study of blood T cells in healthy people across ages. Then a second PCR, running about 6 to 12 cycles, was carried out with a sample-barcoded 5' primer and a J-beta primer mix. MiXCR, applied by TCRdb to the 5' RACE reads, yields one record per CDR3 protein. The sample yields about 640,000 distinct CDR3 sequences, about 53% seen once. Sequenced material: blood. The source is a man in his fifties or sixties in good health.

The chain recombines TRBV20-1 with TRBJ2-1, with D perhaps being TRBD1 or TRBD2 (6 bases each). V gave up 3 bases and J gave up 8 bases, with 17 bases separating them. Germline V gives CDR1 DFQATT, CDR2 SNEGSKA (reference sequence). The CDR3 has 14 residues. In nucleotides, the CDR3 is TGCAGTGCTAGGGGGGAACGGGGGCCGGATGAGCAGTTCTTC. This encodes CSARGERGPDEQFF.

The CDR3 sequence is CASSNQGLAAINEQFF. The CDR3 DNA sequence: TGTGCCAGCTCAAACCAGGGACTAGCGGCGATCAATGAGCAGTTCTTC. The chain combines TRBV18 with TRBJ2-1, with 11 bases lining up with TRBD2. The CDR3 has 16 residues. CDR1 KGHSH and CDR2 LQKENI come from the germline V gene. The ends lost 5 bases at V and 6 bases at J; junction bases unmatched: 9. The full variable domain, in which reference TRBV18 and TRBJ2-1 provide the parts outside the CDR3, is NAGVMQNPRHLVRRRGQEARLRCSPMKGHSHVYWYRQLPEEGLKFMVYLQKENIIDESGMPKERFSAEFPKEGPSILRIQQVVRGDSAAYFCASSNQGLAAINEQFFGPGTRLTVL.

The sample holds many counts of this clonotype. The chain couples TRBV5-1 to TRBJ2-3; D is undetermined. The CDR3 length is 12 residues. Germline CDR1 is SGHRS and CDR2 is YFSETQ. Trimming removed 0 bases at V and 4 bases at J, with 3 bases between. CDR3 sequence reads: CASSLDPDTQYF. The CDR3 coding sequence is TGCGCCAGCAGCTTGGACCCAGATACGCAGTATTTT.

The V gene is TRBV4-1, the J gene TRBJ2-7; 7 nucleotides line up with TRBD1. The J call may be in error: the DNA end matches TRBJ2-5 better. This CDR3 region has 17 residues. The germline V gene has CDR1 MGHRA and CDR2 YSYEKL. The CDR3 is CASSQFGTGTAEETQYF. CDR3 nucleotide sequence: TGCGCCAGCAGCCAATTCGGTACCGGGACAGCCGAAGAGACCCAGTACTTC.

The V and J genes are TRBV6-2 or TRBV6-3 and TRBJ2-2; D unresolved. Between the trimmed V and J ends, which lost 2 bases and 6 bases, there was a span of 4 bases. In germline, CDR1 is MNHEY, CDR2 SVGEGT. There are 12 residues in the CDR3. CDR3 protein: CASSYNAGELFF. In DNA form, the CDR3 reads TGTGCCAGCAGTTACAATGCCGGGGAGCTGTTTTTT.

This clonotype was recorded a few times. The V and J genes are TRBV3-1 and TRBJ1-4, with 8 nucleotides matching TRBD1. This CDR3 is built from 15 residues. Germline CDR1 reads LGHDT; CDR2 reads YNNKEL (reference sequence). V gave up 4 bases and J gave up 6 bases; unmatched junction bases: 7. CDR3 in amino acids: CASSPTGTGDEKLFF. CDR3 sequence (DNA): TGTGCCAGCAGCCCTACCGGGACAGGTGATGAAAAACTGTTTTTT.

The CDR3 nucleotides read TGCGCCAGCAGCCAAGATGAGGGTTTCGACGAGCAGTACTTC. It is translated as CASSQDEGFDEQYF. This chain links TRBV4-1 with TRBJ2-7, with a tentative D call TRBD2 (5 bases). The V and J ends lost 0 bases and 5 bases respectively, with 11 bases between them. This CDR3 has 14 amino acids. The germline V gene encodes CDR1 MGHRA and CDR2 YSYEKL.

V gene TRBV20-1 combines with J gene TRBJ1-1; 9 nucleotides agree with TRBD1. Losses at the gene ends were 6 bases for V and 0 bases for J; bases not matched to a gene: 5. Per germline, CDR1 DFQATT and CDR2 SNEGSKA (reference sequence). This CDR3 contains 14 residues. The CDR3 nucleotides read TGCAGTGCCACCGGGACAGGGATGAACACTGAAGCTTTCTTT. This sequence encodes CSATGTGMNTEAFF.

The chain carries TRBV5-5 and TRBJ1-2; 9 nucleotides align to TRBD1. CDR1 and CDR2 from the germline V gene are SGHKS and YYEKEE (reference sequence). Germline trimming cut 6 bases from V and 4 bases from J; bases unmatched to any gene: 16. The CDR3 sequence is 17 residues long. The CDR3 sequence: CASNTQPRDRDPYGYTF. The CDR3 DNA sequence: TGTGCCAGCAACACCCAACCCCGGGACAGGGATCCCTATGGCTACACCTTC.

This clonotype was picked up many times. Here the CDR3 reads CASSFRGMNTEAFF. The CDR3 nucleotides read TGCGCCAGCAGCTTTAGGGGTATGAACACTGAAGCTTTCTTT. The chain carries TRBV5-1 and TRBJ1-1; D possibly corresponds to TRBD1 (5 bases). V dropped 2 bases and J dropped 0 bases, with 8 bases sitting between them. The germline CDR1 and CDR2 sequences are SGHRS and YFSETQ. The CDR3 contains 14 residues.

The chain recombines TRBV6-6 with TRBJ1-2; the D is unclear. With 2 bases removed from V and 1 base from J, the gap between germline ends came to 8 bases. The V gene's germline CDR1 is MNHNY and CDR2 SVGAGI (reference sequence). The CDR3 runs to 14 residues. The CDR3 region has the DNA TGTGCCAGCAGTTACGTATCGGTTAACTATGGCTACACCTTC. It is translated as CASSYVSVNYGYTF.

Note on this clonotype: A read error may produce the germline difference seen at one junction end. The V gene is TRBV5-6, the J gene TRBJ1-2; 8 nucleotides line up with TRBD1. Germline CDR1 and CDR2: SGHDT and YYEEEE. The CDR3 is made up of 15 amino acids. The DNA of the CDR3 is TGTGCCATCAGCAAGGGACAGGCCATATGGGGTGGCTACACCTTC. It translates to CAISKGQAIWGGYTF.

The chain has TRBV4-2 and TRBJ2-1; 8 bases are a match to TRBD2. Germline V gene data show CDR1 as LGHNA and CDR2 as YNFKEQ. There are 19 residues in the CDR3. The junction had 16 bases not matched to a gene; V was cut back by 6 bases and J by 0 bases. DNA of the CDR3: TGTGCCAGCAGGGCTCTAGGAAGCGGGGGAAAAAGCTCCTACAATGAGCAGTTCTTC. It specifies CASRALGSGGKSSYNEQFF.

The table lists this clonotype with many counts. The V gene is TRBV4-2, the J gene TRBJ2-7; no reliable D call. CDR3 length: 15 amino acids. Germline V gives CDR1 LGHNA, CDR2 YNFKEQ. V was clipped by 1 base and J by 2 bases, with 12 bases between them. CDR3 amino acids: CASSQAAQGTYEQYF. The DNA for the CDR3 is TGTGCCAGCAGCCAAGCGGCTCAAGGGACCTACGAGCAGTACTTC.

The rearrangement links TRBV19 to TRBJ2-3; 7 bases are shared with TRBD2. Germline V gene lookup returns CDR1 LNHDA and CDR2 SQIVND (reference sequence). The V gene end was trimmed by 5 bases and the J gene end by 1 base; junction bases not matched to a gene: 6. The CDR3 covers 15 residues. The CDR3 protein is CASSPSGVGTDTQYF. CDR3 nucleotides: TGTGCCAGTAGTCCCAGCGGGGTCGGCACAGATACGCAGTATTTT.

The chain carries TRBV20-1 and TRBJ1-3, with D unclear. This CDR3 comprises 13 residues. The V end lost 6 bases, the J end lost 4 bases, and 13 bases lay between the germline ends. Germline V gives CDR1 DFQATT, CDR2 SNEGSKA (reference sequence). This CDR3 reads CSAGRSAGNTIYF. CDR3 in DNA: TGCAGTGCCGGGAGGTCGGCGGGAAACACCATATATTTT.

This chain connects TRBV7-6 to TRBJ2-3, with 7 nucleotides matching TRBD1. Germline V gene sequence: CDR1 SGHVS, CDR2 FNYEAQ. Trimming at V came to 2 bases and at J to 6 bases, leaving 2 bases not matched to a gene. The CDR3 loop spans 13 amino acids. In nucleotides, the CDR3 is TGTGCCAGCAGCTTACGACAGGGCGATACGCAGTATTTT. This gives the protein CASSLRQGDTQYF.

This clonotype was seen only a few times. This chain uses TRBV11-2 with TRBJ2-7; D is possibly TRBD2 (5 bases). The CDR3 has 14 amino acids. Trimming shortened V by 5 bases and J by 3 bases, and 14 bases separated the two germline ends. The germline CDR1 and CDR2 sequences are SGHAT and FQNNGV. The CDR3 bases are TGTGCCAGCAGCGTAACTAGGCCCCTCTACGAGCAGTACTTC. Translated, it gives CASSVTRPLYEQYF.

The chain has TRBV6-5 and TRBJ2-1; 9 bases fit TRBD1. The junction had 6 bases not matched to a gene; V was cut back by 6 bases and J by 6 bases. The CDR3 runs 14 residues. CDR1 and CDR2 (germline): MNHEY, SVGAGI. The CDR3 sequence: CASSTGQGTNEQFF. In DNA form, the CDR3 reads TGTGCCAGCAGCACGGGACAGGGTACCAATGAGCAGTTCTTC.

This clonotype was seen repeatedly, ten times or more. This chain joins TRBV20-1 and TRBJ2-5; TRBD2 agrees at 10 bases. Germline V gene sequence: CDR1 DFQATT, CDR2 SNEGSKA (reference sequence). The junction had 14 bases not matched to a gene; V was cut back by 5 bases and J by 5 bases. The CDR3 has 16 amino acids. The CDR3 DNA is TGCAGTGCTTCGCCGTCTAGCGGGGGACGGGGGGAGACCCAGTACTTC. This gives the protein CSASPSSGGRGETQYF.

The V gene is TRBV29-1, the J gene TRBJ2-1; 10 nucleotides line up with TRBD2. The J segment lost 4 bases and the V segment lost 7 bases, leaving 7 bases of the junction unmatched. CDR3 length equals 14 residues. Germline CDR1 is SQVTM and CDR2 is ANQGSEA. The CDR3 bases are TGCAGCGCCTTAGCGGGGGGTTTGTACAATGAGCAGTTCTTC. It encodes CSALAGGLYNEQFF.

The chain links TRBV12-3 or TRBV12-4 to TRBJ2-5, with a weak D call TRBD2 (6 bases). The CDR3 runs 12 residues. V lost 6 bases to trimming and J lost 5 bases, with 10 bases between them. The CDR3 sequence: CASRGGSETQYF. DNA of the CDR3: TGTGCCAGCAGAGGAGGGAGTGAGACCCAGTACTTC.

The chain joins TRBV24-1 to TRBJ2-5; D assignment may be TRBD1 or TRBD2 (6 bases each). The CDR3 spans 15 residues. V lost 4 bases to trimming and J lost 5 bases, with 16 bases between them. Germline V lookup: CDR1 KGHDR, CDR2 SFDVKD. The CDR3 sequence: CATSDSRGAGETQYF. The CDR3, as DNA: TGTGCCACCAGTGACTCTAGGGGGGCGGGCGAGACCCAGTACTTC.

The gene calls are TRBV20-1 and TRBJ2-7; 7 nucleotides align to TRBD1. Trimming cost V 3 bases and J 3 bases; bases outside gene matches: 5. The CDR3 covers 13 residues. Germline V gene sequence: CDR1 DFQATT, CDR2 SNEGSKA (reference sequence). The CDR3 DNA follows: TGCAGTGCTAGGCGAGGGACAGTCTACGAGCAGTACTTC. This translates into CSARRGTVYEQYF.

This chain links TRBV5-1 with TRBJ2-2; a weak D match, TRBD2 (5 bases). V was shortened by 4 bases and J by 4 bases, with 14 bases between the two germline ends. Germline CDR1 SGHRS, CDR2 YFSETQ. CDR3 length equals 15 residues. The CDR3 region has the DNA TGCGCCAGCAGCATAGAGCGGAGCCGCACCGGGGAGCTGTTTTTT. Protein product: CASSIERSRTGELFF.

This clonotype has only one observation. The rearrangement links TRBV5-1 to TRBJ1-5; no clear D gene. The CDR3 runs to 15 residues. V was clipped by 0 bases and J by 3 bases, with 10 bases between them. CDR1 is SGHRS and CDR2 is YFSETQ in the germline V gene. The CDR3 here is CASSLEGRPNQPQHF. In DNA, the CDR3 is TGCGCCAGCAGCTTGGAAGGCAGACCCAATCAGCCCCAGCATTTT.

Here the CDR3 DNA reads TGTGCCACCAGCAGACCCCGTGGGCAGGGGAGAGAGACCCAGTACTTC. As protein: CATSRPRGQGRETQYF. The rearrangement links TRBV15 to TRBJ2-5, with D tentatively TRBD1 (6 bases). Germline V lookup: CDR1 LNHNV, CDR2 YYDKDF (reference sequence). The germline V and J ends were trimmed by 2 bases and 4 bases, with 17 bases remaining between them. The CDR3 is 16 amino acids. Based on the CDR3 plus reference TRBV15 and TRBJ2-5, the full variable domain is DAMVIQNPRYQVTQFGKPVTLSCSQTLNHNVMYWYQQKSSQAPKLLFHYYDKDFNNEADTPDNFQSRRPNTSFCFLDIRSPGLGDTAMYLCATSRPRGQGRETQYFGPGTRLLVL.

This clonotype has just a few counts. The rearrangement joins TRBV7-2 to TRBJ2-3, with D perhaps matching TRBD2 (5 bases). V lost 3 bases, J lost 2 bases, and 12 bases lay in between. This CDR3 has 15 amino acids. Looked up from germline, CDR1 is SGHTA and CDR2 is FQGNSA. In DNA form, the CDR3 reads TGTGCCAGCAGCTTCCCAACGGGATCCACAGATACGCAGTATTTT. Residues: CASSFPTGSTDTQYF.